This entry describes one TCR beta chain. Its antigen is unidentified. This sample is drawn from a study of T-cell reconstitution after alpha-beta-depleted transplantation in children. Study-wide findings and caveats: Certain patients had high TCRbeta diversity at day 60, and it came from recipient T cells and thymic progenitors that survived. T cells produced anew were the main source of T-cell counts and diversity one year after transplant. Several hundred graft clones that had expanded were reportedly the source of alpha-beta T cells about two months after transplant.

Preparation of the TCRbeta library was carried out with unique molecular identifiers. From the PCR reads, TCRdb called clonotypes with MiXCR, one entry per CDR3 protein. The sample shows 450,000 to 550,000 distinct CDR3 sequences, more than 9.5% of them seen only once. The sample consisted of PBMCs, mostly from graft donor cells, taken 180 days after TCRalphabeta/CD19-depleted stem cell transplant. The clonotype originates from a female patient aged 2-15 years who had a stem cell transplant for aplastic anemia, so the T cells may come from the graft donor.

DNA of the CDR3: TGTGCCAGCAGTCCCCCGCGGGGATTAAAACTGTTTTTT. The encoded protein is CASSPPRGLKLFF. The V gene is TRBV12-3 or TRBV12-4, the J gene TRBJ1-4, with D uncertain. Trimming left V 5 bases short and J 10 bases short, with 14 bases between. This CDR3 is 13 amino acids long.